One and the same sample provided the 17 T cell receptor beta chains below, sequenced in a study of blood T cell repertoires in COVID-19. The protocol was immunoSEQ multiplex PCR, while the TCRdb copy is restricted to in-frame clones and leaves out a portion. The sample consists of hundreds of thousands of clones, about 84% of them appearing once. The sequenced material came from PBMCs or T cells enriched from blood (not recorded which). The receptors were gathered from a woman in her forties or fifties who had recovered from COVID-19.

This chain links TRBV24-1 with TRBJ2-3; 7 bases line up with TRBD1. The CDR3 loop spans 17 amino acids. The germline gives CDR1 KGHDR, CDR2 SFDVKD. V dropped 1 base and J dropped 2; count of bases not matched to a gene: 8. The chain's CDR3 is CATSDFTGEGPTDTQYF. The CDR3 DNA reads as TGTGCCACCAGTGATTTTACAGGGGAAGGCCCCACAGATACGCAGTATTTT.

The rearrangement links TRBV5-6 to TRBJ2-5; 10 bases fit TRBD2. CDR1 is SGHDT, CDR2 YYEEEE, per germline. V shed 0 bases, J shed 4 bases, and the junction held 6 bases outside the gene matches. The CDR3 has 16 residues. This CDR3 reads CASSLVSSGRGETQYF. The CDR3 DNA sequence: TGTGCCAGCAGCTTGGTTTCTAGCGGGAGAGGAGAGACCCAGTACTTC.

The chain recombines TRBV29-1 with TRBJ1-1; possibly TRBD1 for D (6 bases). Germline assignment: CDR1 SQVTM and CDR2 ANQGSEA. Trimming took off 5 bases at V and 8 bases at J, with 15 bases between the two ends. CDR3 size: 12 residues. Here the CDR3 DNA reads TGCAGCGTTTCGGACAGCCGTGACGAAGCTTTCTTT. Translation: CSVSDSRDEAFF.

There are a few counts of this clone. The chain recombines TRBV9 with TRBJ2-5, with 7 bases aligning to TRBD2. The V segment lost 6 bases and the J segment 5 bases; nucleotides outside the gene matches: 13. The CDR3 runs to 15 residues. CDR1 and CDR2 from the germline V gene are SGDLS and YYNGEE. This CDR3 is CASTQNSGAGETQYF. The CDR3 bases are TGTGCCAGCACTCAAAACAGCGGGGCCGGGGAGACCCAGTACTTC. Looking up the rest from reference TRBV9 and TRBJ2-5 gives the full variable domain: DSGVTQTPKHLITATGQRVTLRCSPRSGDLSVYWYQQSLDQGLQFLIQYYNGEERAKGNILERFSAQQFPDLHSELNLSSLELGDSALYFCASTQNSGAGETQYFGPGTRLLVL.

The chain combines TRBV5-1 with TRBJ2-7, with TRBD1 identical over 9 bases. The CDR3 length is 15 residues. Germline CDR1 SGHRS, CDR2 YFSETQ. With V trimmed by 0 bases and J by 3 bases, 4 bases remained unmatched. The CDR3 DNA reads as TGCGCCAGCAGCTTGGCCGGGACAGGGCTCTACGAGCAGTACTTC. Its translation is CASSLAGTGLYEQYF.

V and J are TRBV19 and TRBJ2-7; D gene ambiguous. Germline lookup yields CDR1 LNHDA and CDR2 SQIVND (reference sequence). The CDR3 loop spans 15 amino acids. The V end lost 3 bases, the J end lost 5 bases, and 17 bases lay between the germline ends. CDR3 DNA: TGTGCCAGTAGTATTATATCTGGGCCGCGCCACGAGCAGTACTTC. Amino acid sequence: CASSIISGPRHEQYF. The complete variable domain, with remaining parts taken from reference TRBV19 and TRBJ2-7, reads DGGITQSPKYLFRKEGQNVTLSCEQNLNHDAMYWYRQDPGQGLRLIYYSQIVNDFQKGDIAEGYSVSREKKESFPLTVTSAQKNPTAFYLCASSIISGPRHEQYFGPGTRLTVT.

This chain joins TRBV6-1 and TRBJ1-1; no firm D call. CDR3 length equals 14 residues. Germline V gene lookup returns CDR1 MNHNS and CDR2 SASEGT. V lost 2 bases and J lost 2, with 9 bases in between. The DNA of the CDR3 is TGTGCCAGCAGTGAAATCGGTCCTAACACTGAAGCTTTCTTT. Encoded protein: CASSEIGPNTEAFF.

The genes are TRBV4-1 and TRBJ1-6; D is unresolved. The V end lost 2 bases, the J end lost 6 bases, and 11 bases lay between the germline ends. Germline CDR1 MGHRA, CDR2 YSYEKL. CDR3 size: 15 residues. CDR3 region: CASSQQAVSNSPLHF. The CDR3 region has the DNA TGCGCCAGCAGCCAACAGGCCGTTAGTAATTCACCCCTCCACTTT.

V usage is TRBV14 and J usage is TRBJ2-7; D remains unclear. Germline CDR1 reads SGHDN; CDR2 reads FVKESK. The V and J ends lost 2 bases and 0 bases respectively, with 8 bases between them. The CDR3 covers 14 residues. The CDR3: CASSQPSGSYEQYF. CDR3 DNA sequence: TGTGCCAGCAGCCAACCGTCGGGCTCCTACGAGCAGTACTTC.

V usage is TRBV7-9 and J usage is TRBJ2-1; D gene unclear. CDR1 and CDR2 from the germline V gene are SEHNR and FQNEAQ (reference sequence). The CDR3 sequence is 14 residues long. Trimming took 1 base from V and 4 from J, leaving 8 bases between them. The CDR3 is CASSLGQTYNEQFF. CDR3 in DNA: TGTGCCAGCAGCTTAGGCCAGACTTACAATGAGCAGTTCTTC. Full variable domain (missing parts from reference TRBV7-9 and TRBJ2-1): DTGVSQNPRHKITKRGQNVTFRCDPISEHNRLYWYRQTLGQGPEFLTYFQNEAQLEKSRLLSDRFSAERPKGSFSTLEIQRTEQGDSAMYLCASSLGQTYNEQFFGPGTRLTVL.

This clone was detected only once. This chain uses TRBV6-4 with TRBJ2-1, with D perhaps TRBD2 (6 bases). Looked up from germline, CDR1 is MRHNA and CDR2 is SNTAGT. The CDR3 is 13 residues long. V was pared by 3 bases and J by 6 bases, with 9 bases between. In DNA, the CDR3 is TGTGCCAGCAGTGAGGGGGGAGTCAATGAGCAGTTCTTC. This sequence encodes CASSEGGVNEQFF.

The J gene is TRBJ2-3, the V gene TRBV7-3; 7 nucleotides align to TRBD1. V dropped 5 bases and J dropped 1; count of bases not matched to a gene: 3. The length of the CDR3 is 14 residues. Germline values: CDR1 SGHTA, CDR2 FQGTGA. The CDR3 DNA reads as TGTGCCAGCAGCCCGACAGGGCGCACAGATACGCAGTATTTT. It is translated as CASSPTGRTDTQYF. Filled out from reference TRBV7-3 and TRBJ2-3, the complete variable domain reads GAGVSQTPSNKVTEKGKYVELRCDPISGHTALYWYRQSLGQGPEFLIYFQGTGAADDSGLPNDRFFAVRPEGSVSTLKIQRTERGDSAVYLCASSPTGRTDTQYFGPGTRLTVL.

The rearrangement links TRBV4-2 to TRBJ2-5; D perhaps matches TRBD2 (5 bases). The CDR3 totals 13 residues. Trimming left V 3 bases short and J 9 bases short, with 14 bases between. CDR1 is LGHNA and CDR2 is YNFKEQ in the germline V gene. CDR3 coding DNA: TGTGCCAGCAGCCAGACCCAGGAGGCATCCCAGTACTTC. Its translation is CASSQTQEASQYF.

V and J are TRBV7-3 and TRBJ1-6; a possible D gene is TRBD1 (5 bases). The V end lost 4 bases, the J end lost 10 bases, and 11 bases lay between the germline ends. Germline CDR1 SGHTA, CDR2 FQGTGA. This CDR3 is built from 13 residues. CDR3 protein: CASSWGTESPLHF. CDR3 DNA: TGTGCCAGCAGCTGGGGGACTGAATCACCCCTCCACTTT.

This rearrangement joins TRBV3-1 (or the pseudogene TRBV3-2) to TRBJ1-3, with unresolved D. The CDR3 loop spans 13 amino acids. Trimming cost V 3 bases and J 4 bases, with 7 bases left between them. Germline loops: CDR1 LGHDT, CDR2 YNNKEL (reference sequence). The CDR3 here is CASSQTSGNTIYF. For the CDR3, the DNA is TGTGCCAGCAGCCAGACATCGGGAAACACCATATATTTT.

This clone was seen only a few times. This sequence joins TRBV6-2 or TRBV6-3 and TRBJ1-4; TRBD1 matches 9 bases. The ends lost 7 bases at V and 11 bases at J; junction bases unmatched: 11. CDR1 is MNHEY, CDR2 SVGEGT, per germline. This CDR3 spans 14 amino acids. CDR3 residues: CASTPDRGWSKLFF. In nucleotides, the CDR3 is TGTGCCAGCACCCCTGACAGGGGGTGGTCTAAACTGTTTTTT.

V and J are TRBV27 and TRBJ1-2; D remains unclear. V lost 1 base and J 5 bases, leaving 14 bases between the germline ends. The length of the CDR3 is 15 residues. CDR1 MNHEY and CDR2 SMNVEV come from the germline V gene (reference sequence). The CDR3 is CASSLYGGRGYGYTF. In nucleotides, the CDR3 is TGTGCCAGCAGTTTATACGGCGGGCGTGGGTATGGCTACACCTTC.